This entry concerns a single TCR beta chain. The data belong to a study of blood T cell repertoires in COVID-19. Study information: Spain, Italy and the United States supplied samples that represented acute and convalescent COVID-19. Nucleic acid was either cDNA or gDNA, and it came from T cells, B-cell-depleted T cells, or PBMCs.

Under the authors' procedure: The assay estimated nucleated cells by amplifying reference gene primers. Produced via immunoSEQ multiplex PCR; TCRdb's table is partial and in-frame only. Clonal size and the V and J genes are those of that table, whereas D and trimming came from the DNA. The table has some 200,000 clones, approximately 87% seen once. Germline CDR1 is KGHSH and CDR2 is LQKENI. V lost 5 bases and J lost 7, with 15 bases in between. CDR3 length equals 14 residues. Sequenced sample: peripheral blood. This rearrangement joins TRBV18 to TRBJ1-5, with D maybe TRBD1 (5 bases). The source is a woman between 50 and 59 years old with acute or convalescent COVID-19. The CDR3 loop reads CASSNGGIGQPQHF. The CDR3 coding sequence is TGTGCCAGCTCAAATGGGGGGATAGGGCAGCCCCAGCATTTT. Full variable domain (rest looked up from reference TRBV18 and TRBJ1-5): NAGVMQNPRHLVRRRGQEARLRCSPMKGHSHVYWYRQLPEEGLKFMVYLQKENIIDESGMPKERFSAEFPKEGPSILRIQQVVRGDSAAYFCASSNGGIGQPQHFGDGTRLSIL.